This T cell receptor beta chain was profiled in a study of Ad26.COV2.S vaccination and SARS-CoV-2 variants. Study-wide background: The authors gave Ad26.COV2.S intramuscularly, either once or twice 56 days apart.

Remarks on this clone: As yet, its antigen is unknown.

This CDR3 spans 13 amino acids. CDR1 is GTSNPN, CDR2 SVGIG, per germline (reference sequence). V lost 4 bases, J lost 7 bases, and 17 bases lay in between. Findings of the study overall: Comparable non-spike TCR breadth was observed in vaccine and placebo recipients.

Described treatment: about 20 received Ad26.COV2.S at low or high dose, single or two shots; 5 received placebo; per-sample allocation not given. All samples were drawn on day 63, counting from the first vaccine or placebo injection. Assay: immunoSEQ multiplex PCR; the TCRdb copy retains only in-frame clones and omits some. The profile shows about 480,000 clones, around nine tenths of them singletons. V usage is TRBV30 and J usage is TRBJ2-7; D assignment may be TRBD1 or TRBD2 (6 bases each). The sequence was obtained from a person aged 18 to 59 who received the Ad26.COV2.S COVID-19 vaccine or a placebo. Specimen: peripheral blood, collected in a trial of Ad26.COV2.S vaccine versus placebo. The CDR3 sequence is CAWTHGGLGEQYF. CDR3 DNA sequence: TGTGCCTGGACCCACGGGGGCCTGGGGGAGCAGTACTTC.